This passage covers 5 T cell receptor beta chains from one sample sequenced in a study of T cell responses to AZD1222 COVID-19 vaccine. Assay used: immunoSEQ multiplex PCR; TCRdb lists only in-frame clones, some missing. Altogether under 250,000 clones are present, more than 85% being singletons, with the ten largest covering around 1%. The sequencing here drew on peripheral blood, taken on day 0 of MenACWY control vaccination. Receptors originate from an adult in good health.

The gene calls are TRBV2 and TRBJ2-7; the D gene is possibly TRBD2 (5 bases). The CDR3 extends over 14 amino acids. V was cut by 3 bases and J by 7 bases, with 16 bases left in between. Per the germline V gene, CDR1 is SNHLY and CDR2 is FYNNEI. The CDR3 reads CASSDWTRLNEQYF. The CDR3 region has the DNA TGTGCCAGCAGTGATTGGACGCGACTAAATGAGCAGTACTTC.

This chain links TRBV5-1 with TRBJ2-5, with D hard to call. This CDR3 has 14 amino acids. CDR1 is SGHRS, CDR2 YFSETQ, per germline. V was cut by 0 bases and J by 1 base, with 7 bases left in between. The CDR3, as DNA: TGCGCCAGCAGCTTGGGCTACCTCCAAGAGACCCAGTACTTC. Its protein is CASSLGYLQETQYF. Complete variable domain (other parts from reference TRBV5-1 and TRBJ2-5): KAGVTQTPRYLIKTRGQQVTLSCSPISGHRSVSWYQQTPGQGLQFLFEYFSETQRNKGNFPGRFSGRQFSNSRSEMNVSTLELGDSALYLCASSLGYLQETQYFGPGTRLLVL.

This chain connects TRBV27 to TRBJ1-6, with D perhaps matching TRBD1 (5 bases). V lost 3 bases to trimming and J lost 7 bases, with 16 bases between them. The CDR3 has 16 amino acids. Germline V gene sequence: CDR1 MNHEY, CDR2 SMNVEV (reference sequence). This CDR3 reads CASSFRSPRENSPLHF. The CDR3 bases are TGTGCCAGCAGTTTCCGGTCTCCCAGGGAGAATTCACCCCTCCACTTT.

This chain uses TRBV14 with TRBJ2-7, with D maybe TRBD1 (5 bases). CDR1 SGHDN and CDR2 FVKESK come from the germline V gene. The CDR3 sequence is 13 residues long. Trimming removed 4 bases at V and 2 bases at J, with 9 bases between. The DNA for the CDR3 is TGTGCCAGCAGCCGAGTCAGGGCCTACGAGCAGTACTTC. Amino acid sequence: CASSRVRAYEQYF.

The rearrangement links TRBV11-1 to TRBJ1-6; TRBD1 might be the D (5 bases). The CDR3 covers 14 residues. Germline-derived CDR1 and CDR2 are SGHAT and FQDESV (reference sequence). Trimming pared 5 bases from V and 7 bases from J, leaving 12 bases between. CDR3 region: CASSQMQGNSPLHF. The DNA of the CDR3 is TGTGCCAGCAGCCAAATGCAGGGAAATTCACCCCTCCACTTT.